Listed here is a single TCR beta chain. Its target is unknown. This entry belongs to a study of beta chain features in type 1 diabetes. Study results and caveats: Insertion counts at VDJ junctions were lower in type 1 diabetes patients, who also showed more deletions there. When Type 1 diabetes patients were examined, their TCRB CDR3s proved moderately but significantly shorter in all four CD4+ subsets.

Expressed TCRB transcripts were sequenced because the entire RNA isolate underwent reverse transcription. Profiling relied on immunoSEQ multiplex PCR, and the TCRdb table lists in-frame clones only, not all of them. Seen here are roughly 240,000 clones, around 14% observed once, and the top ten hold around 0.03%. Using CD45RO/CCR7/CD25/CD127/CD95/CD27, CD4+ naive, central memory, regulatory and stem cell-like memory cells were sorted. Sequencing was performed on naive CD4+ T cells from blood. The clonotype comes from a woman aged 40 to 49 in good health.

In DNA, the CDR3 is TGTGCCAGCAGGGCAGGGGGCGCGAGCTCTGGAAACACCATATATTTT. Residues: CASRAGGASSGNTIYF. The V and J genes are TRBV5-6 and TRBJ1-3; 8 positions match TRBD1. The CDR3 is 16 amino acids. CDR1 and CDR2 (germline): SGHDT, YYEEEE. The junction had 7 bases not matched to a gene; V was cut back by 5 bases and J by 0 bases.